These 2 T cell receptor beta chains came from one sample sequenced in a study of blood T cell repertoires in COVID-19. The method was immunoSEQ multiplex PCR; TCRdb's version includes in-frame clones alone and lacks a portion of them. This table has 350,000 or so clones, 70% to 90% appearing once. What was sequenced was peripheral blood. The receptors come from a woman in her thirties with COVID-19, enrolled during active disease.

The chain employs TRBV6-2 or TRBV6-3 and TRBJ2-3; tentative D call: TRBD1 (6 bases). Between the trimmed V and J ends, which lost 3 bases and 2 bases, there was a span of 12 bases. This CDR3 is built from 15 residues. Germline V gene data show CDR1 as MNHEY and CDR2 as SVGEGT. The CDR3 DNA reads TGTGCCAGCAGTTATTCCCGGGACAACACAGATACGCAGTATTTT. It specifies CASSYSRDNTDTQYF.

Remarks on this clone: At the DNA level, this CDR3 is encoded by other sequences in the same sample as well. The chain employs TRBV18 and TRBJ2-6, with 7 bases aligning to TRBD1. This CDR3 is built from 16 residues. CDR1 is KGHSH and CDR2 is LQKENI in the germline V gene. V lost 1 base to trimming and J lost 2 bases; unmatched junction nucleotides: 2. CDR3 sequence: CASSPLQGAGANVLTF. The DNA of the CDR3 is TGTGCCAGCTCACCACTTCAGGGGGCTGGGGCCAACGTCCTGACTTTC.